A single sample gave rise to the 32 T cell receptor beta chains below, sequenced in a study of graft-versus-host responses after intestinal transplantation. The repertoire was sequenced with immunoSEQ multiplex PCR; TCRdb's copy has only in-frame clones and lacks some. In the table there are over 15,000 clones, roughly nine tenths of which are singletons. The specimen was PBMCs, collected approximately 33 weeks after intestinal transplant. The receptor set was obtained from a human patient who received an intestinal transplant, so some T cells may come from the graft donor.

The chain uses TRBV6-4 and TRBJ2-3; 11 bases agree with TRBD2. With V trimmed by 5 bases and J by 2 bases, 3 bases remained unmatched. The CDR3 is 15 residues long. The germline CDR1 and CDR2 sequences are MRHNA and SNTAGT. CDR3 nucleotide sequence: TGTGCCAGCAGTCCTAGCGGGGGGTACACAGATACGCAGTATTTT. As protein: CASSPSGGYTDTQYF.

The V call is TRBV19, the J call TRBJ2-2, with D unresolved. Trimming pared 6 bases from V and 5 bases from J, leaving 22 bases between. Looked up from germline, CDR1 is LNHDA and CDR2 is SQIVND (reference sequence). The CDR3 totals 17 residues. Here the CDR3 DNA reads TGTGCCAGTAGATGGGTGTTAGGCATCACGGAAACCGGGGAGCTGTTTTTT. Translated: CASRWVLGITETGELFF.

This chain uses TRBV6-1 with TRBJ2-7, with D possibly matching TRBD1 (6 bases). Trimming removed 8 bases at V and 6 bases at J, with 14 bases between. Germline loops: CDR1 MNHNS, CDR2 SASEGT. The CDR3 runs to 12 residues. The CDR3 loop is CASATLGGEQYF. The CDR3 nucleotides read TGTGCCAGCGCAACCCTAGGGGGCGAGCAGTACTTC.

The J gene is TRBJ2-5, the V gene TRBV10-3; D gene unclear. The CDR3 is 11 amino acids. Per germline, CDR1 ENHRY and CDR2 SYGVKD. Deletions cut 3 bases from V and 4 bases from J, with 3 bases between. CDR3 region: CAISEGETQYF. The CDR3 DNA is TGTGCCATCAGTGAAGGAGAGACCCAGTACTTC.

The CDR3, as DNA: TGCGCCAGCACCGAGTCGGCGGGGCGGGAGACCCAGTACTTC. Protein sequence: CASTESAGRETQYF. The chain employs TRBV10-2 and TRBJ2-5, with D possibly being TRBD2 (6 bases). The CDR3 totals 14 residues. CDR1 and CDR2 from the germline V gene are WSHSY and SAAADI. Between the trimmed V and J ends, which lost 7 bases and 5 bases, there was a span of 17 bases.

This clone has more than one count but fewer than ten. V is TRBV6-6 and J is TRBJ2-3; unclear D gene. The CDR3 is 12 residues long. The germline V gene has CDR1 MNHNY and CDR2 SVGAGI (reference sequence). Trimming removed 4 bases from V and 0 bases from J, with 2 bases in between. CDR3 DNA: TGTGCCAGCAGTTTGAGCACAGATACGCAGTATTTT. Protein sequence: CASSLSTDTQYF.

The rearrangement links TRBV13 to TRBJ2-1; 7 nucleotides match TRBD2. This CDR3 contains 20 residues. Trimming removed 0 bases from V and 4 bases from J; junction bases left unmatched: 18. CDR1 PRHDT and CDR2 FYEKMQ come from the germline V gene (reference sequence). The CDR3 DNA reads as TGTGCCAGCAGCTTAGGCCCTGTCGGAAGCGGGGTCCACGTATACAATGAGCAGTTCTTC. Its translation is CASSLGPVGSGVHVYNEQFF.

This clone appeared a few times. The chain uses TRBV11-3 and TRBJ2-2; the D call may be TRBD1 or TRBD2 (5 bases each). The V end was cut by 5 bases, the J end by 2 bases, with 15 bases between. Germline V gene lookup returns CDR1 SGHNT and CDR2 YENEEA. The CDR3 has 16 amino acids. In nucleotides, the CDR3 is TGTGCCAGCAGCCCGCGCCGGGGCGCAAACACCGGGGAGCTGTTTTTT. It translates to CASSPRRGANTGELFF.

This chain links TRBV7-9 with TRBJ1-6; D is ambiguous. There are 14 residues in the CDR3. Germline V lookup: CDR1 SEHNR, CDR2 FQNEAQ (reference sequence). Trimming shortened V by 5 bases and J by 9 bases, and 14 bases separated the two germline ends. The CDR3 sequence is CASSPEIGTSPLHF. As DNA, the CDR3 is TGTGCCAGCAGCCCCGAGATTGGTACTTCACCCCTCCACTTT.

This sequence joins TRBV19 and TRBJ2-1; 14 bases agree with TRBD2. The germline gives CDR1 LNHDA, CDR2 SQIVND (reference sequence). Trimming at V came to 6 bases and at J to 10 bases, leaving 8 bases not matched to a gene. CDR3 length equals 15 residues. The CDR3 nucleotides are TGTGCCAGTAGCCCGACTAGCGGGGGGGCAATAGAGCAGTTCTTC. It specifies CASSPTSGGAIEQFF.

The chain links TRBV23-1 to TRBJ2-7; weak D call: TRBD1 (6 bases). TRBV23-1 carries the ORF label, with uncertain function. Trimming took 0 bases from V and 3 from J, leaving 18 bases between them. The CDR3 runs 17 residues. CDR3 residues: CASSQSREGGLVYEQYF. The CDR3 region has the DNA TGCGCCAGCAGTCAATCACGGGAAGGGGGTCTAGTCTACGAGCAGTACTTC.

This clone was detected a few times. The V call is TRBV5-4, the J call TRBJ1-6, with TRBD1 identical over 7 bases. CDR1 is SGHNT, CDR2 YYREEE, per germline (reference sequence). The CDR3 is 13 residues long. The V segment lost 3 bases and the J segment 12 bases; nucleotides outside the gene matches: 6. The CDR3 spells CASSSRQGLPLHF. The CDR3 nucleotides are TGTGCCAGCAGCTCACGACAGGGTTTACCCCTCCACTTT.

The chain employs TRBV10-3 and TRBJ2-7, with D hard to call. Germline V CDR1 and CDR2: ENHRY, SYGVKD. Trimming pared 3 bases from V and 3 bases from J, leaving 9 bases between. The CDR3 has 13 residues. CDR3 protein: CAISDGWNYEQYF. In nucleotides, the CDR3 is TGTGCCATCAGTGACGGATGGAACTACGAGCAGTACTTC.

CDR3 in DNA: TGCGCCAGCAGTGAGATACGGGGGACGTCGGGTGAAGCTTTCTTT. Its translation: CASSEIRGTSGEAFF. The chain recombines TRBV10-1 with TRBJ1-1; a possible D gene is TRBD1 (5 bases). V was pared by 2 bases and J by 7 bases, with 17 bases between. The CDR3 covers 15 residues. CDR1 is WNHNN, CDR2 SYGVQD, per germline (reference sequence).

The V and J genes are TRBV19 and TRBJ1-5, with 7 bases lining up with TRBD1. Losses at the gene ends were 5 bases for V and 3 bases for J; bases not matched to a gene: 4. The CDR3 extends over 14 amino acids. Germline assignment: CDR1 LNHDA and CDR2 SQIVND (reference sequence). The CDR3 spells CASSRTGHNQPQHF. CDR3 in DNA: TGTGCCAGTAGTCGGACAGGCCACAATCAGCCCCAGCATTTT.

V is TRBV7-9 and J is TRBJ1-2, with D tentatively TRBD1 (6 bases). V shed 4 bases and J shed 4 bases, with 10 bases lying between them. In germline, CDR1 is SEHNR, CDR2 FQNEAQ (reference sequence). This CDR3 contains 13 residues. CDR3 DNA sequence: TGTGCCAGCAGCTCGCGGGGGGCCTATGGCTACACCTTC. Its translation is CASSSRGAYGYTF.

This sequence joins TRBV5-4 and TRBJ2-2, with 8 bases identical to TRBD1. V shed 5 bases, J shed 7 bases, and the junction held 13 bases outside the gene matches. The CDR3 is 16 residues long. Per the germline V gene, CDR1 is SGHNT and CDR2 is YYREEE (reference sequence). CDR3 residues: CASSGKDRAADGELFF. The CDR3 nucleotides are TGTGCCAGCAGTGGAAAGGACAGGGCCGCAGACGGGGAGCTGTTTTTT.

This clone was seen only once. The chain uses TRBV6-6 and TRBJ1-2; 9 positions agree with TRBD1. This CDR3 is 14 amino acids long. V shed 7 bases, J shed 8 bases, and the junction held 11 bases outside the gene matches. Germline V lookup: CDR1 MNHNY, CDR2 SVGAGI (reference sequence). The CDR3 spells CASTPGQGEGGYTF. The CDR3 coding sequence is TGTGCCAGCACCCCGGGACAGGGTGAGGGAGGCTACACCTTC.

The CDR3 loop reads CASSGQRGYNEQFF. CDR3 bases: TGTGCCAGCAGCGGGCAGCGCGGGTACAATGAGCAGTTCTTC. The rearrangement joins TRBV7-9 to TRBJ2-1; D perhaps matches TRBD2 (5 bases). Trimming pared 5 bases from V and 4 bases from J, leaving 12 bases between. From germline, CDR1 is SEHNR and CDR2 FQNEAQ (reference sequence). This CDR3 is built from 14 residues.

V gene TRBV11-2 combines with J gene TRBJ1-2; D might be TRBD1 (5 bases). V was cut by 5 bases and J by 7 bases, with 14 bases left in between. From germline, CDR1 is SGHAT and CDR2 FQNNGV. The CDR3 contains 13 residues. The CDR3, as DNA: TGTGCCAGCAGCCCCTACAGGCTGGTTGGCTACACCTTC. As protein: CASSPYRLVGYTF.

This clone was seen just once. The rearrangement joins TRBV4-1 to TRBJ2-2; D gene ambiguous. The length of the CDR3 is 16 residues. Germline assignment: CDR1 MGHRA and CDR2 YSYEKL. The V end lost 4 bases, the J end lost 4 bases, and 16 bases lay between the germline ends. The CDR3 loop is CASSRERALITGELFF. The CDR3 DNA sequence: TGCGCCAGCAGCCGCGAACGAGCCTTAATCACCGGGGAGCTGTTTTTT.

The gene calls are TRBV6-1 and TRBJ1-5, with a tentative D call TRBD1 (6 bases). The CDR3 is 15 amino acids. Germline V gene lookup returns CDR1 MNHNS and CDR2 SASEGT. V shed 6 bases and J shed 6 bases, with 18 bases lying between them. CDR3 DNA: TGTGCCAGCAGGGCGGGGTCAGGGGTTTTTCAGCCCCAGCATTTT. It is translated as CASRAGSGVFQPQHF.

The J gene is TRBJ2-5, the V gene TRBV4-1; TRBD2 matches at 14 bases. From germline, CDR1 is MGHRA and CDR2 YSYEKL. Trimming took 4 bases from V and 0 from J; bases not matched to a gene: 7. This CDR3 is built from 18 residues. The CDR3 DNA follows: TGCGCCAGCAGCCTCGGGACTAGCGGGGGATTTTACCAAGAGACCCAGTACTTC. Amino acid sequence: CASSLGTSGGFYQETQYF.

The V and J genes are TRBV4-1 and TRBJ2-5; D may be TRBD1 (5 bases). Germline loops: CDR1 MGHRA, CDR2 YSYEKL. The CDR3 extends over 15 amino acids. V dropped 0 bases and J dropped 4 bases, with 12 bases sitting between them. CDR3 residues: CASSQDQGVIETQYF. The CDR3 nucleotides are TGCGCCAGCAGCCAAGATCAAGGGGTTATAGAGACCCAGTACTTC.

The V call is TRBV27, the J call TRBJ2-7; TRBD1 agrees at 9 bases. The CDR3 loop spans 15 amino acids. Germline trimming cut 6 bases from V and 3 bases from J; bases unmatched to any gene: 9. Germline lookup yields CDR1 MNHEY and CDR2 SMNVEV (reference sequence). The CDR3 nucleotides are TGTGCCAGCAGGTTAGGGACAGGGAATCGCTACGAGCAGTACTTC. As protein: CASRLGTGNRYEQYF.

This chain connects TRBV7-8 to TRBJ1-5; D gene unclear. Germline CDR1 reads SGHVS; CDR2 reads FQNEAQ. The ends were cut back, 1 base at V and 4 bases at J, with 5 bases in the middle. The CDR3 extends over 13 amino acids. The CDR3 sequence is CASSLDGNQPQHF. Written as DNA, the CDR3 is TGTGCCAGCAGCTTAGACGGAAATCAGCCCCAGCATTTT.

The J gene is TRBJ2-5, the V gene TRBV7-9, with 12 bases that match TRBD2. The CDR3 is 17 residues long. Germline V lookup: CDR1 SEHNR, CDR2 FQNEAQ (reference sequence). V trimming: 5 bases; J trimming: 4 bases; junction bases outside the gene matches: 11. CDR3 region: CASSALAGGLGGETQYF. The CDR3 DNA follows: TGTGCCAGCAGCGCACTAGCGGGGGGCCTGGGAGGAGAGACCCAGTACTTC.

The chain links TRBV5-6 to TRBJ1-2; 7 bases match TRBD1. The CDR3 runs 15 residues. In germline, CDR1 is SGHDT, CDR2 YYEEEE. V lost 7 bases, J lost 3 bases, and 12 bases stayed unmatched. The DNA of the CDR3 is TGTGCCAGCCACTCCACCCGACAGGGAGACTATGGCTACACCTTC. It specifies CASHSTRQGDYGYTF.

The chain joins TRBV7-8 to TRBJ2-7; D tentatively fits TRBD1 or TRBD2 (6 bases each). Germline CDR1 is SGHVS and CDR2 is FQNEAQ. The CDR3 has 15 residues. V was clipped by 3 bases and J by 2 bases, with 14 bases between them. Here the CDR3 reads CASSLSPGAAYEQYF. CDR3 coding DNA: TGTGCCAGCAGCTTGAGCCCGGGGGCAGCCTACGAGCAGTACTTC. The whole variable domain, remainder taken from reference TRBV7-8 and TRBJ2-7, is GAGVSQSPRYKVAKRGQDVALRCDPISGHVSLFWYQQALGQGPEFLTYFQNEAQLDKSGLPSDRFFAERPEGSVSTLKIQRTQQEDSAVYLCASSLSPGAAYEQYFGPGTRLTVT.

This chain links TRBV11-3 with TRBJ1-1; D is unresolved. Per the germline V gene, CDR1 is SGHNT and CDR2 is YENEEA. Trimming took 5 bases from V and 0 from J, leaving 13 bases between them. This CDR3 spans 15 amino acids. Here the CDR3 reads CASSLTASMNTEAFF. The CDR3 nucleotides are TGTGCCAGCAGCCTAACAGCCAGCATGAACACTGAAGCTTTCTTT.

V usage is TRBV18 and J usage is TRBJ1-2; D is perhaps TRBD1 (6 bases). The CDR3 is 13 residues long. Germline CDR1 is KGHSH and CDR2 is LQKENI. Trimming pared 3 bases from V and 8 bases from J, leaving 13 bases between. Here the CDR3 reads CASSPRGSEGYTF. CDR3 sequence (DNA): TGTGCCAGCTCACCCAGGGGAAGCGAAGGCTACACCTTC.

CDR3 sequence reads: CASRAPRQGASPLHF. The CDR3 nucleotides are TGTGCCAGCAGGGCCCCGAGACAGGGGGCCTCACCCCTCCACTTT. The rearrangement uses TRBV7-9 and TRBJ1-6; 10 bases line up with TRBD1. The V gene end was trimmed by 6 bases and the J gene end by 10 bases; junction bases not matched to a gene: 9. CDR3 size: 15 residues. CDR1 SEHNR and CDR2 FQNEAQ come from the germline V gene (reference sequence).